The clone carrying this TCR beta chain was counted at least ten times. The entry originates in a study of Graves' ophthalmopathy and Graves' hyperthyroidism. The CDR3 has 16 amino acids. V shed 5 bases and J shed 2 bases, with 19 bases lying between them. Germline lookup yields CDR1 SGHAT and CDR2 FQNNGV. CDR3 regions of TCR beta were amplified from RNA transcripts. Second-round multiplex PCR came after first-round RT-PCR with HTBI primers. In TCRdb, the multiplex PCR reads were re-called with MiXCR into one record per CDR3 protein. This repertoire shows about 210,000 distinct CDR3 sequences, about 32% found once; its top ten account for over 7.5%.

This chain connects TRBV11-2 to TRBJ2-7; D might be TRBD2 (6 bases). Source material: peripheral blood. The origin of this receptor is a man aged 50 to 59 with Graves' ophthalmopathy. The CDR3 nucleotides are TGTGCCAGCAGCCCCCTTTCCGGACGCGGGACCTACGAGCAGTACTTC. Translating gives CASSPLSGRGTYEQYF.